A selection of T cell receptor beta chains follows, all from one sample in a study of T-cell memory formation after mild COVID-19. Each CDR3 protein gets one entry after TCRdb re-called the 5' RACE reads with MiXCR. The profile covers roughly 240,000 distinct CDR3 sequences, with 15% appearing a single time and less than 2.5% taken by the ten largest. Sequenced sample: PBMCs or a T cell subset sorted from them (not recorded which). These TCRs come from an adult woman who had mild COVID-19 (a few samples of this study predate the infection). Cell type and time point are not known. Each CDR3 is given with its conserved first and last residue. The D gene is left open where the match is weak.

V: TRBV14; D: -; CDR3: CASSQGYLNTEAFF
V: TRBV4-2; D: TRBD2; CDR3: CASSQDLASGITGDTQYF
V: TRBV2; D: -; CDR3: CASRRAVNTEAFF
V: TRBV5-1; D: -; CDR3: CASSQMGGNSYEQYF
V: TRBV5-1; D: TRBD1; CDR3: CASSPDRATDTQYF
V: TRBV4-1; D: -; CDR3: CASSQDTGGGGLYGYTF
V: TRBV29-1; D: -; CDR3: CSVDRLNTEAFF
V: TRBV24-1; D: -; CDR3: CATRGAVNTEAFF
V: TRBV29-1; D: -; CDR3: CSVANSYEQYF
V: TRBV11-3; D: -; CDR3: CASSLGISYEQYF
V: TRBV20-1; D: -; CDR3: CSVRTPSTDTQYF
V: TRBV12-3/TRBV12-4; D: -; CDR3: CASGKTEGEQYF
V: TRBV12-3/TRBV12-4; D: TRBD1; CDR3: CASSSDRGLGAFF
V: TRBV20-1; D: TRBD1; CDR3: CSTSRTGLNSPLHF
V: TRBV12-3/TRBV12-4; D: -; CDR3: CASRKEVEAFF
V: TRBV20-1; D: -; CDR3: CSARDGLDYEQYF
V: TRBV5-1; D: -; CDR3: CASNPIELGTDTQYF
V: TRBV6-5; D: -; CDR3: CASSSAGDSYGYTF
V: TRBV10-3; D: -; CDR3: CAISGLYSSNEQFF
V: TRBV7-2; D: -; CDR3: CASSQNSPLHF
V: TRBV5-8; D: -; CDR3: CASSLERNYGYTF
V: TRBV15; D: -; CDR3: CATSRDYPQAGDTQYF
V: TRBV29-1; D: TRBD1; CDR3: CSGLDRVGTEAFF
V: TRBV25-1; D: -; CDR3: CASSVTGTPYNEQFF
V: TRBV20-1; D: TRBD1; CDR3: CSANDGTGGKDEQFF
V: TRBV12-3/TRBV12-4; D: TRBD1; CDR3: CASSLRQGGGYTF
V: TRBV6-6; D: -; CDR3: CASSPNYRLWDTEAFF
V: TRBV7-9; D: -; CDR3: CASSLGGGWDNSPLHF
V: TRBV21-1; D: -; CDR3: CASSEAQGRNTIYF
V: TRBV18; D: TRBD1; CDR3: CASSPRTGQSVYEQYF
V: TRBV5-1; D: -; CDR3: CASQIGQGTTGELFF
V: TRBV7-3; D: TRBD1; CDR3: CASSSPLDRGSLSYEQYF
V: TRBV27; D: -; CDR3: CASSLSLGRFTFF
V: TRBV3-1; D: -; CDR3: CASTAGGVNTEAFF
V: TRBV15; D: -; CDR3: CATGWARNTEAFF
V: TRBV5-1; D: -; CDR3: CASSLDPAYNEQFF
V: TRBV7-8; D: TRBD2; CDR3: CASRETSGRMKTQYF
V: TRBV12-3/TRBV12-4; D: TRBD2; CDR3: CASRFVAGGVNTQYF
V: TRBV7-9; D: -; CDR3: CASTFAGDTQYF
V: TRBV6-5; D: -; CDR3: CASSYGQGVGELFF
V: TRBV20-1; D: TRBD2; CDR3: CSARRTSGGNIQYF
V: TRBV11-2; D: -; CDR3: CASSLVGGNSYNEQFF
V: TRBV6-2/TRBV6-3; D: -; CDR3: CASSYAYGYTF
V: TRBV4-2; D: TRBD2; CDR3: CASSRTSGGALEQFF
V: TRBV7-2; D: -; CDR3: CASSFYRGDTQYF
V: TRBV2; D: -; CDR3: CASSGDPGGNQPQHF
V: TRBV20-1; D: -; CDR3: CSASVPTRITDTQYF
V: TRBV19; D: TRBD1; CDR3: CASRPGQGAYNEQFF
V: TRBV25-1; D: TRBD1; CDR3: CATINGDSSYEQYF